The clone carrying this T cell receptor beta chain appeared a few times. The antigen remains unidentified. The CDR3 runs to 14 residues. Trimming removed 6 bases from V and 12 bases from J; junction bases left unmatched: 12. Germline values: CDR1 DFQATT, CDR2 SNEGSKA (reference sequence). This sample is part of a study of identical twins. Findings and limits, study-wide: Out-of-frame alpha sequences that twins shared showed excess low generation probability.

A universal primer site was incorporated via template switching, and the cDNA contained unique molecular identifiers. MiXCR, run by TCRdb on the 5' RACE reads, gives a single entry per CDR3 protein. The data contain roughly 250,000 distinct CDR3 sequences, more than 13% of them seen just once; the ten biggest clones take up around 9.5%. This receptor was identified in a woman younger than 30 in good health. Sequencing was carried out using memory (CD45RO+) T cells sorted from blood. The genes are TRBV20-1 and TRBJ1-6, with TRBD1 identical over 9 bases. CDR3 sequence reads: CSALEGQGHKPLHF. The CDR3 DNA reads TGCAGTGCCCTAGAGGGACAGGGTCATAAACCCCTCCACTTT.